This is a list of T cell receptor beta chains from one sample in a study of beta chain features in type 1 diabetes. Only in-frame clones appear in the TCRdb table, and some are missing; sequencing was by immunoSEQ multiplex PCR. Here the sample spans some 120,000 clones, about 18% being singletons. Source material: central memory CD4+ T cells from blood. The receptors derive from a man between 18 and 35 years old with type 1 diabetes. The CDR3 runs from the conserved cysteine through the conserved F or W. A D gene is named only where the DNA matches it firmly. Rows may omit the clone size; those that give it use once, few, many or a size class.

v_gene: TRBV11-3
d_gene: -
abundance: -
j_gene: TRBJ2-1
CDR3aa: CASSLNLAYNEQFF
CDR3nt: TGTGCCAGCAGCTTAAACCTAGCATACAATGAGCAGTTCTTC

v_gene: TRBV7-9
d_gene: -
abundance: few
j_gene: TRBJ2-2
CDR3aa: CASTLTSSSNTGELFF
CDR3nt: TGTGCCAGCACCTTAACCTCTAGCTCGAACACCGGGGAGCTGTTTTTT

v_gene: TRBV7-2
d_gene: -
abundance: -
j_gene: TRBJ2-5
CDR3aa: CASSLWRPSVGETQYF
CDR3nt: TGTGCCAGCAGCTTATGGCGACCATCGGTGGGGGAGACCCAGTACTTC

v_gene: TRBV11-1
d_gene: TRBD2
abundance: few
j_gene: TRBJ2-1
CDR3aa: CASSLSPGAGGSYNEQFF
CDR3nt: TGTGCCAGCAGCTTATCCCCAGGAGCGGGGGGTTCCTACAATGAGCAGTTCTTC

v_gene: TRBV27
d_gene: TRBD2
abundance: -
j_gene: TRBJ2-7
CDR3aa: CASSPPGLAGRREQYF
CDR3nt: TGTGCCAGCAGTCCGCCGGGACTAGCGGGGCGTCGGGAGCAGTACTTC

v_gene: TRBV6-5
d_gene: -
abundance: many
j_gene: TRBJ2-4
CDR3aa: CASSYSNIQYF
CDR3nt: TGTGCCAGCAGTTACTCGAACATTCAGTACTTC

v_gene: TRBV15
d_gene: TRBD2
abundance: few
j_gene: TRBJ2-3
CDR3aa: CATSREGLAGVVDTQYF
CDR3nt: TGTGCCACCAGCAGGGAAGGACTAGCGGGGGTGGTAGATACGCAGTATTTT

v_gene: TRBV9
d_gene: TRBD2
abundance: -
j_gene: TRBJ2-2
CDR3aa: CASSVVAGVAGELFF
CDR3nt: TGTGCCAGCAGCGTTGTAGCGGGAGTCGCCGGGGAGCTGTTTTTT

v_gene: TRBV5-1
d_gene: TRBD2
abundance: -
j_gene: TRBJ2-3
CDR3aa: CASSVPRRGGATDTQYF
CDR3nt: TGCGCCAGCAGCGTTCCCCGTCGGGGAGGGGCCACAGATACGCAGTATTTT

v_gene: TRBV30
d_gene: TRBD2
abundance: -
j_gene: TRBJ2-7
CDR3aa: CAWSVPRGGRNSYEQYF
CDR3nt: TGTGCCTGGAGTGTACCTCGGGGCGGGAGGAACTCCTACGAGCAGTACTTC

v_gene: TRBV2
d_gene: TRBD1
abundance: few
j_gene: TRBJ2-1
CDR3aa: CASLPGQGTNEQFF
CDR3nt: TGTGCCAGCCTCCCGGGACAGGGGACCAATGAGCAGTTCTTC

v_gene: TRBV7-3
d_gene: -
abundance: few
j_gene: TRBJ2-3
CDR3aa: CASSLLLQDTQYF
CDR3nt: TGTGCCAGCAGCTTGCTACTCCAAGATACGCAGTATTTT

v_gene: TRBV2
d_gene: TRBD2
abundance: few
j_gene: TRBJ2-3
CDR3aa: CASSDTSGGGTDTQYF
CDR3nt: TGTGCCAGCAGTGACACTAGCGGGGGAGGGACAGATACGCAGTATTTT

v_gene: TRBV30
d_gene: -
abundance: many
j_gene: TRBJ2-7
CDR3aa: CAWRRTSGYAYEQYF
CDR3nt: TGTGCCTGGAGGAGGACCTCCGGATATGCCTACGAGCAGTACTTC

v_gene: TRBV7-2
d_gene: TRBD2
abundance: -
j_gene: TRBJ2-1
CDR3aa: CASAWARGEGYEQFF
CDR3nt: TGTGCCAGCGCTTGGGCCCGCGGGGAGGGCTATGAGCAGTTCTTC

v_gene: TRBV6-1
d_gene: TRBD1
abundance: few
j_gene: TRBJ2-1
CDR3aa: CASSLPGGHEQFF
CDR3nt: TGTGCCAGCTCGTTGCCAGGGGGCCATGAGCAGTTCTTC

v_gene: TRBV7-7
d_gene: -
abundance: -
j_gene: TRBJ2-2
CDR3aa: CASSLDSYTGELFF
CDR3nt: TGTGCTAGCAGCTTAGACAGCTACACCGGGGAGCTGTTTTTT

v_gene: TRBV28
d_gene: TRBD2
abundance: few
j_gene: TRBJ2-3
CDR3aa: CASSSSGRAGDTQYF
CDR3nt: TGTGCCAGCAGTTCCAGCGGGAGGGCCGGAGATACGCAGTATTTT

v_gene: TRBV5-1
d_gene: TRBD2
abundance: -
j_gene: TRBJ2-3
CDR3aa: CASSLTSGRYADTQYF
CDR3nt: TGCGCCAGCAGCTTGACTAGCGGGAGATATGCAGATACGCAGTATTTT

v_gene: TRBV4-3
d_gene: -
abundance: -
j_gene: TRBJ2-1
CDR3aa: CASSQAPTGNEQFF
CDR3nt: TGCGCCAGCAGCCAAGCCCCTACGGGCAATGAGCAGTTCTTC

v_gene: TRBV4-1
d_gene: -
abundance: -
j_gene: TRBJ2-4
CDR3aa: CASSPPQGERIQYF
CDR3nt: TGCGCCAGCAGCCCCCCCCAAGGTGAGCGGATTCAGTACTTC

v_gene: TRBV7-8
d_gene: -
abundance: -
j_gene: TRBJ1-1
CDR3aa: CASSPEHAPVNTEAFF
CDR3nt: TGTGCCAGCAGTCCGGAGCACGCGCCTGTGAACACTGAAGCTTTCTTT

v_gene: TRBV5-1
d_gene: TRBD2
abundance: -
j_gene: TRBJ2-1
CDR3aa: CASSTSESLRNEQFF
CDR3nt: TGCGCCAGCAGCACTAGCGAATCCCTAAGGAATGAGCAGTTCTTC

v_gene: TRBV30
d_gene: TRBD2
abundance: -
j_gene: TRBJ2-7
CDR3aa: CAWRTSGSPYEQYF
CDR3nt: TGTGCCTGGAGGACTAGCGGGAGTCCCTACGAGCAGTACTTC

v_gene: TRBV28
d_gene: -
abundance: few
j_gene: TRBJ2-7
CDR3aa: CASSLNSPYEQYF
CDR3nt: TGTGCCAGCAGTTTAAATTCTCCCTACGAGCAGTACTTC

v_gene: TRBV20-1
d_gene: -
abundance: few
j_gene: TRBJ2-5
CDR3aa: CSARPLETQYF
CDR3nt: TGCAGTGCTAGGCCTTTGGAGACCCAGTACTTC

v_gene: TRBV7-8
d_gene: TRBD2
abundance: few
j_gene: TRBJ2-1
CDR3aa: CASSLDLLAGAGNEQFF
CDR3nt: TGTGCCAGCAGCTTAGACTTGCTAGCGGGGGCCGGAAATGAGCAGTTCTTC

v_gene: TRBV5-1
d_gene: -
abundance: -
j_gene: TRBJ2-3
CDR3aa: CASSSSVSTDTQYF
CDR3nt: TGCGCCAGCAGCTCCAGCGTTAGCACAGATACGCAGTATTTT

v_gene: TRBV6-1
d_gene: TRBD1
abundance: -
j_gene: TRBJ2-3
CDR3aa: CASSGRTGATRADTQYF
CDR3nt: TGTGCCAGCAGTGGTCGGACAGGGGCGACACGGGCAGATACGCAGTATTTT

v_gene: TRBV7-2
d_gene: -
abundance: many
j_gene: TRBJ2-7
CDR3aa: CASSLAPDSYEQYF
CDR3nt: TGTGCCAGCAGCTTAGCCCCGGACAGCTACGAGCAGTACTTC

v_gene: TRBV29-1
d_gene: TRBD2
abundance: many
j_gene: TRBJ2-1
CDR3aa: CSVDGTSGSDEQFF
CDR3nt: TGCAGCGTTGACGGGACTAGCGGGAGCGATGAGCAGTTCTTC

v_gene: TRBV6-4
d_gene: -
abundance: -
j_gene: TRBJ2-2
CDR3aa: CASKAGYNTGELFF
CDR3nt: TGTGCCTCCAAGGCGGGTTATAACACCGGGGAGCTGTTTTTT

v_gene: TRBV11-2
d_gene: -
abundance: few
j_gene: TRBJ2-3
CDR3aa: CASSFSASTDTQYF
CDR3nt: TGTGCCAGCAGCTTTAGCGCTAGCACAGATACGCAGTATTTT